This T cell receptor (beta chain) stems from a study of blood T cell repertoires in COVID-19. Data came from immunoSEQ multiplex PCR; TCRdb stores just in-frame clones and leaves some out. The table records around 160,000 clones, 78% of them present only once. Germline values: CDR1 SNHLY, CDR2 FYNNEI. There are 14 residues in the CDR3. V was pared by 3 bases and J by 1 base, with 3 bases of the junction left unmatched. This clonotype originated in a woman of 80 years or more with acute or convalescent COVID-19. This chain connects TRBV2 to TRBJ2-7; TRBD2 agrees at 7 bases. Sequenced material: peripheral blood. The CDR3 loop is CASSEPSGSYEQYF. The CDR3 DNA is TGTGCCAGCAGTGAGCCTAGCGGTTCCTACGAGCAGTACTTC.